This TCR beta chain appears in the sequencing data of a study of cytomegalovirus exposure and HLA in healthy donors. The CDR3 has 14 residues. Germline CDR1 MNHNS, CDR2 SASEGT. The junction had 8 bases not matched to a gene; V was cut back by 7 bases and J by 6 bases. This clone appeared a single time. What it recognizes is unknown. Primers: 60 Vbeta forward and 13 Jbeta reverse. Profiling relied on immunoSEQ multiplex PCR, and the TCRdb table lists in-frame clones only, not all of them. This repertoire shows over 110,000 clones, just under 85% found once; its top ten account for 9.7%. Study-level findings and limits: Accounts indicate the classifier identified cytomegalovirus status with strong specificity and sensitivity. Presence/absence analyses supposed approximately even sequencing depth among donors.

The rearrangement links TRBV6-1 to TRBJ2-1; 8 nucleotides agree with TRBD2. Sequenced material: PBMCs. The TCR comes from a woman in her sixties or seventies in good health and CMV-seropositive. The CDR3 loop reads CASKNGRGPNEQFF. In DNA, the CDR3 is TGTGCCAGCAAAAACGGGAGGGGCCCCAATGAGCAGTTCTTC.